Below, 32 T cell receptor beta chains from the same sample are listed, as sequenced in a study of blood T cell repertoires in COVID-19. TCRdb's table, derived via immunoSEQ multiplex PCR, lists solely in-frame clones and lacks some. The sample lists about 130,000 clones; roughly 80% were seen once. Sample: peripheral blood. The receptors were gathered from a man aged 60-69 years with acute or convalescent COVID-19.

The CDR3 spells CASKPGQGTWPQHF. CDR3 in DNA: TGTGCCAGTAAACCGGGACAGGGGACTTGGCCCCAGCATTTT. The chain is built from TRBV19 and TRBJ1-5, with 10 nucleotides matching TRBD1. Trimming at V came to 7 bases and at J to 9 bases, leaving 9 bases not matched to a gene. CDR3 length: 14 amino acids. Per germline, CDR1 LNHDA and CDR2 SQIVND (reference sequence).

The chain employs TRBV18 and TRBJ2-5, with 7 positions matching TRBD1. The germline gives CDR1 KGHSH, CDR2 LQKENI. The CDR3 runs 16 residues. V lost 4 bases and J lost 4; bases outside the gene matches: 12. CDR3 amino acids: CASSLDRSGQGETQYF. CDR3 sequence (DNA): TGTGCCAGCTCACTGGACAGGTCCGGCCAAGGAGAGACCCAGTACTTC.

The chain couples TRBV6-5 to TRBJ2-1; 9 bases are a match to TRBD2. There are 15 residues in the CDR3. Germline V CDR1 and CDR2: MNHEY, SVGAGI. J was trimmed by 5 bases and V by 0 bases; bases with no gene match: 2. CDR3 nucleotide sequence: TGTGCCAGCAGTTACTCGACTAGCGGAGACAATGAGCAGTTCTTC. Translating gives CASSYSTSGDNEQFF.

The V gene is TRBV30, the J gene TRBJ1-2, with D possibly being TRBD1 (6 bases). V was pared by 1 base and J by 2 bases, with 17 bases between. The CDR3 has 16 amino acids. Germline V gives CDR1 GTSNPN, CDR2 SVGIG (reference sequence). The CDR3 loop is CAWSGRPGHQNYGYTF. CDR3 DNA sequence: TGTGCCTGGAGTGGCCGTCCGGGACACCAAAACTATGGCTACACCTTC.

V is TRBV11-2 and J is TRBJ1-1; a possible D gene is TRBD1 (5 bases). Deletions cut 2 bases from V and 1 base from J, with 14 bases between. The CDR3 loop spans 16 amino acids. Germline CDR1 is SGHAT and CDR2 is FQNNGV. This chain's CDR3 is CASSLLRAGKNTEAFF. In DNA form, the CDR3 reads TGTGCCAGCAGCTTACTTCGGGCAGGGAAGAACACTGAAGCTTTCTTT.

The J gene is TRBJ2-1, the V gene TRBV5-1; D might be TRBD2 (5 bases). CDR1 SGHRS and CDR2 YFSETQ come from the germline V gene. The CDR3 runs 16 residues. Trimming pared 4 bases from V and 2 bases from J, leaving 16 bases between. CDR3 loop: CASSLSPGLTYNEQFF. The CDR3 DNA reads TGCGCCAGCAGCCTTTCCCCAGGACTTACCTACAATGAGCAGTTCTTC.

The chain has TRBV24-1 and TRBJ2-2; tentatively, D is TRBD1 (7 bases). V lost 6 bases, J lost 5 bases, and 18 bases lay in between. Germline loops: CDR1 KGHDR, CDR2 SFDVKD. The CDR3 is 16 residues long. CDR3 coding DNA: TGTGCCACCAGTTCCTATAGGGCAGGGGGGACCGGGGAGCTGTTTTTT. This codes for CATSSYRAGGTGELFF.

V usage is TRBV4-2 and J usage is TRBJ2-1; 8 bases are shared with TRBD2. V lost 0 bases to trimming and J lost 2 bases; unmatched junction nucleotides: 9. CDR3 length: 18 amino acids. CDR1 LGHNA and CDR2 YNFKEQ come from the germline V gene. The CDR3 region has the DNA TGTGCCAGCAGCCAAGAATCCCGCGCGGGGGGCCCCTACAATGAGCAGTTCTTC. It codes for CASSQESRAGGPYNEQFF.

The chain recombines TRBV12-3 or TRBV12-4 with TRBJ1-2; no firm D call. This CDR3 is built from 12 residues. Trimming left V 2 bases short and J 8 bases short, with 9 bases between. The CDR3 loop is CASSLWQRGYTF. Written as DNA, the CDR3 is TGTGCCAGCAGTTTATGGCAGAGGGGCTACACCTTC.

Written as DNA, the CDR3 is TGCAGCGCTGTCGAAACTGGGGGGACTGAAGCTTTCTTT. It codes for CSAVETGGTEAFF. V is TRBV29-1 and J is TRBJ1-1, with TRBD1 as a possible D gene (5 bases). Germline CDR1 SQVTM, CDR2 ANQGSEA. The CDR3 has 13 residues. The V gene lost 7 bases and the J gene lost 5 bases, with 17 bases spanning the gap.

The rearrangement joins TRBV2 to TRBJ1-2; 7 bases fit TRBD1. The CDR3 length is 14 residues. J gave up 4 bases and V 1 base, and 3 bases lay outside the gene matches. Germline V gives CDR1 SNHLY, CDR2 FYNNEI. CDR3 sequence: CASSEDRGPYGYTF. The CDR3 nucleotides read TGTGCCAGCAGTGAAGACAGGGGACCCTATGGCTACACCTTC.

The chain carries TRBV21-1 and TRBJ2-3; the table gives TRBD2 as D, unverified against the DNA. TRBV21-1 is a pseudogene. The CDR3 has 19 residues. The CDR3 DNA sequence: TGTGCCAGATCAGCAACCCGAGCGGGGGGGCAAAAATTCACAGATACGCAGTATTTT. Translated: CARSATRAGGQKFTDTQYF.

This clone was recorded a few times. This rearrangement joins TRBV27 to TRBJ2-7, with D maybe TRBD1 (6 bases). The CDR3 sequence is 14 residues long. V shed 4 bases and J shed 0 bases, with 10 bases lying between them. In germline, CDR1 is MNHEY, CDR2 SMNVEV (reference sequence). As DNA, the CDR3 is TGTGCCAGCAGTTATAAGGGGGACTCCTACGAGCAGTACTTC. Translated: CASSYKGDSYEQYF.

As to this clone: The same CDR3 is also encoded by other DNA sequences in this sample. The genes are TRBV19 and TRBJ2-1; D gene ambiguous. Trimming left V 1 base short and J 3 bases short, with 4 bases between. The CDR3 is 13 amino acids. CDR1 is LNHDA, CDR2 SQIVND, per germline (reference sequence). The DNA of the CDR3 is TGTGCCAGTAGTATAGCAGGCTACAATGAGCAGTTCTTC. Its translation is CASSIAGYNEQFF.

The chain employs TRBV7-6 and TRBJ1-3; D is undetermined. Germline loops: CDR1 SGHVS, CDR2 FNYEAQ. V was shortened by 1 base and J by 2 bases, with 9 bases between the two germline ends. This CDR3 spans 15 amino acids. This CDR3 reads CASSLEGGTGNTIYF. The CDR3 DNA is TGTGCCAGCAGCTTAGAAGGAGGGACTGGAAACACCATATATTTT.

This sequence joins TRBV4-1 and TRBJ1-2; D might be TRBD1 (5 bases). Between the trimmed V and J ends, which lost 0 bases and 3 bases, there was a span of 11 bases. The CDR3 spans 15 residues. Per the germline V gene, CDR1 is MGHRA and CDR2 is YSYEKL. The CDR3 protein is CASSQDGRADYGYTF. CDR3 nucleotide sequence: TGCGCCAGCAGCCAAGACGGCAGGGCGGACTATGGCTACACCTTC.

This chain uses TRBV15 with TRBJ1-2; D remains ambiguous. Germline CDR1 LNHNV, CDR2 YYDKDF (reference sequence). This CDR3 contains 16 residues. V was clipped by 0 bases and J by 3 bases, with 14 bases between them. The DNA of the CDR3 is TGTGCCACCAGCAGAGAAATGGGCGGGTCTGACTATGGCTACACCTTC. Amino acids: CATSREMGGSDYGYTF. The full variable domain, its missing parts supplied by reference TRBV15 and TRBJ1-2, is DAMVIQNPRYQVTQFGKPVTLSCSQTLNHNVMYWYQQKSSQAPKLLFHYYDKDFNNEADTPDNFQSRRPNTSFCFLDIRSPGLGDTAMYLCATSREMGGSDYGYTFGSGTRLTVV.

This rearrangement joins TRBV9 to TRBJ1-1; no definite D call. Per germline, CDR1 SGDLS and CDR2 YYNGEE. Trimming took off 2 bases at V and 4 bases at J, with 12 bases between the two ends. The CDR3 loop spans 14 amino acids. The CDR3 nucleotides read TGTGCCAGCAGCGTCGACGGCCGGAGCACTGAAGCTTTCTTT. It codes for CASSVDGRSTEAFF. Together with reference TRBV9 and TRBJ1-1, the CDR3 gives the full variable domain: DSGVTQTPKHLITATGQRVTLRCSPRSGDLSVYWYQQSLDQGLQFLIQYYNGEERAKGNILERFSAQQFPDLHSELNLSSLELGDSALYFCASSVDGRSTEAFFGQGTRLTVV.

The chain recombines TRBV4-1 with TRBJ2-7; D is unclear. Germline V gives CDR1 MGHRA, CDR2 YSYEKL. The V end lost 0 bases, the J end lost 7 bases, and 10 bases lay between the germline ends. This CDR3 has 13 amino acids. CDR3 sequence reads: CASSQDEDREQYF. Here the CDR3 DNA reads TGCGCCAGCAGCCAAGATGAAGATCGGGAGCAGTACTTC.

This clone turned up a few times. The rearrangement joins TRBV15 to TRBJ1-1; D gene ambiguous. The CDR3 extends over 14 amino acids. Germline-derived CDR1 and CDR2 are LNHNV and YYDKDF (reference sequence). Trimming removed 1 base from V and 5 bases from J, with 11 bases in between. CDR3 loop: CATSRGGMGTEAFF. CDR3 nucleotides: TGTGCCACCAGCAGAGGAGGGATGGGGACTGAAGCTTTCTTT.

The rearrangement links TRBV7-3 to TRBJ2-3, with 12 bases aligning to TRBD2. The germline V gene encodes CDR1 SGHTA and CDR2 FQGTGA. The CDR3 consists of 17 residues. Losses at the gene ends were 5 bases for V and 5 bases for J; bases not matched to a gene: 11. The CDR3 nucleotides read TGTGCCAGCAGCCGACGGACTAGCGGGGTCGAGGTAGATACGCAGTATTTT. Encoded protein: CASSRRTSGVEVDTQYF.

The chain uses TRBV7-6 and TRBJ1-1; D remains unclear. Germline loops: CDR1 SGHVS, CDR2 FNYEAQ. V lost 4 bases, J lost 2 bases, and 14 bases lay in between. CDR3 length: 15 residues. The DNA of the CDR3 is TGTGCCAGCAGCTCACAGACACAAAGTAACACTGAAGCTTTCTTT. It is translated as CASSSQTQSNTEAFF.

The V and J genes are TRBV5-1 and TRBJ1-2, with TRBD1 matching over 8 bases. The V gene's germline CDR1 is SGHRS and CDR2 YFSETQ. Losses at the gene ends were 4 bases for V and 8 bases for J; bases not matched to a gene: 13. This CDR3 has 15 residues. CDR3 nucleotides: TGCGCCAGCAGCGCCATCGGTCAGGGGGCTGGGGGCTACACCTTC. Amino acid sequence: CASSAIGQGAGGYTF.

This clone was picked up a small number of times. The chain couples TRBV3-1 (or the pseudogene TRBV3-2) to TRBJ1-3; maybe TRBD1 (5 bases). This CDR3 has 15 amino acids. V was shortened by 1 base and J by 4 bases, with 11 bases between the two germline ends. Germline-derived CDR1 and CDR2 are LGHDT and YNNKEL (reference sequence). The CDR3: CASSQAQGPGNTIYF. DNA for the CDR3: TGTGCCAGCAGCCAAGCCCAGGGCCCAGGAAACACCATATATTTT.

V gene TRBV24-1 combines with J gene TRBJ2-7; a possible D gene is TRBD1 (6 bases). V lost 9 bases and J lost 1, with 12 bases in between. The CDR3 covers 13 residues. Germline-derived CDR1 and CDR2 are KGHDR and SFDVKD. DNA of the CDR3: TGTGCCACCCAGGGGATAGCATCCTACGAGCAGTACTTC. This encodes CATQGIASYEQYF.

Only one count was recorded for this clone. The rearrangement uses TRBV24-1 and TRBJ2-1; 9 nucleotides line up with TRBD2. The CDR3 has 17 residues. Germline V lookup: CDR1 KGHDR, CDR2 SFDVKD. V trimming: 4 bases; J trimming: 5 bases; junction bases outside the gene matches: 11. This CDR3 is CATSDRLTSGTNNEQFF. The CDR3 DNA follows: TGTGCCACCAGTGACCGCCTGACTAGCGGAACCAACAATGAGCAGTTCTTC.

J is TRBJ2-1 and V is TRBV5-4; perhaps TRBD1 as D (5 bases). The ends were cut back, 4 bases at V and 4 bases at J, with 9 bases in the middle. The germline V gene has CDR1 SGHNT and CDR2 YYREEE (reference sequence). The CDR3 covers 13 residues. CDR3 sequence: CASSPDRYNEQFF. CDR3 nucleotides: TGTGCCAGCAGCCCCGACAGATACAATGAGCAGTTCTTC.

The chain recombines TRBV10-2 with TRBJ1-5; 7 bases map to TRBD1. The CDR3 spans 13 residues. Germline CDR1 is WSHSY and CDR2 is SAAADI. Trimming at V came to 8 bases and at J to 4 bases, leaving 5 bases not matched to a gene. CDR3 nucleotides: TGCGCCAGCGTCCGGGACAGAAATCAGCCCCAGCATTTT. Translating gives CASVRDRNQPQHF.

About this clone: A much larger clone lies one base from this, so it may be a read error. V usage is TRBV12-3 or TRBV12-4 and J usage is TRBJ1-1; 8 bases are a match to TRBD1. With 4 bases clipped from V and 4 bases from J, the junction kept 2 bases outside the gene matches. The CDR3 is 13 residues long. CDR3 residues: CASSSTGVTEAFF. The CDR3 bases are TGTGCCAGCAGTTCGACAGGGGTCACTGAAGCTTTCTTT.

The rearrangement links TRBV25-1 to TRBJ1-2, with TRBD1 as a possible D gene (5 bases). The CDR3 has 12 amino acids. Trimming removed 6 bases at V and 5 bases at J, with 10 bases between. Germline V gene lookup returns CDR1 MGHDK and CDR2 SYGVNS. The CDR3 DNA is TGTGCCAGCAGGACAGCAATTTATGGCTACACCTTC. Translating gives CASRTAIYGYTF.

Only a few counts were recorded for this clone. The chain carries TRBV24-1 and TRBJ1-2; 10 bases are a match to TRBD1. This CDR3 has 14 residues. J gave up 2 bases and V 7 bases, and 3 bases lay outside the gene matches. Germline V gives CDR1 KGHDR, CDR2 SFDVKD. The CDR3 DNA follows: TGTGCCACCAGAGGGACAGGGGAGAACTATGGCTACACCTTC. It is translated as CATRGTGENYGYTF.

This chain connects TRBV6-1 to TRBJ1-1, with TRBD1 matching over 7 bases. The length of the CDR3 is 17 residues. V lost 4 bases to trimming and J lost 5 bases; unmatched junction nucleotides: 16. Per the germline V gene, CDR1 is MNHNS and CDR2 is SASEGT. DNA of the CDR3: TGTGCCAGCAGTGTTTTAAACAGGGGCTTTAGGGGAACTGAAGCTTTCTTT. It encodes CASSVLNRGFRGTEAFF.